This TCR beta chain was obtained from a study of identical twins. The study's findings and limits: Researchers caution that invariant MAIT and iNKT cells could partly confound zero-insertion analyses. Models underestimated how often monozygotic twins shared out-of-frame TCR alpha. Shared out-of-frame alpha sequences (those common to twins) showed excess low generation probability.

V lost 4 bases and J lost 1, with 17 bases in between. Germline V CDR1 and CDR2: SGHNT, YYREEE (reference sequence). The CDR3 is 16 residues long. About this clonotype itself: Antigen unknown.

Template switching (which added a universal primer site) was used, and cDNA carried unique molecular identifiers. TCRdb called the 5' RACE reads again in MiXCR, with one record for every CDR3 protein. The table includes some 330,000 distinct CDR3 sequences, approximately 10% detected once. Sequenced sample: naive T cells sorted from blood. The rearrangement joins TRBV5-4 to TRBJ1-1, with D possibly matching TRBD1 (5 bases). The sequence was collected from a woman aged 45-59 years in good health. CDR3 residues: CASSNIVGRGNTEAFF. The CDR3 region has the DNA TGTGCCAGCAGCAACATAGTTGGGAGGGGGAACACTGAAGCTTTCTTT.